What follows are 6 T cell receptor beta chains derived from one specimen sequenced in a study of OX40 agonist ivuxolimab in advanced cancers. Some clones are missing from TCRdb's copy, which holds only in-frame ones; the method was immunoSEQ multiplex PCR. This sample has under 20,000 clones; about three quarters occur once, and the top ten carry around 26%. The sequences come from CD4+ or CD8+ T cells sorted from blood, collected in a trial of the OX40 agonist ivuxolimab. The receptors were gathered from an adult with an advanced solid tumor such as melanoma, head and neck, liver or kidney cancer.

This sequence joins TRBV2 and TRBJ2-7, with D unresolved. The germline V and J ends were trimmed by 3 bases and 0 bases, with 9 bases remaining between them. The CDR3 consists of 14 residues. The germline CDR1 and CDR2 sequences are SNHLY and FYNNEI. DNA for the CDR3: TGTGCCAGCAGTGACAGGACCCTCTCCTACGAGCAGTACTTC. This sequence encodes CASSDRTLSYEQYF.

This clone is labeled medium-sized. The V gene is TRBV7-8, the J gene TRBJ2-3; 13 bases match TRBD2. Losses at the gene ends were 6 bases for V and 7 bases for J; bases not matched to a gene: 13. Germline lookup yields CDR1 SGHVS and CDR2 FQNEAQ. The CDR3 loop spans 17 amino acids. In nucleotides, the CDR3 is TGTGCCAGCAGTCCCGGGACTAGCGGGGCCCCGGGTAATACGCAGTATTTT. This sequence encodes CASSPGTSGAPGNTQYF.

This chain links TRBV6-5 with TRBJ1-1; the D is unclear. The V end lost 2 bases, the J end lost 4 bases, and 8 bases lay between the germline ends. Germline CDR1 MNHEY, CDR2 SVGAGI. The CDR3 runs 13 residues. This CDR3 is CASSYGEGTEAFF. CDR3 nucleotides: TGTGCCAGCAGTTACGGGGAGGGCACTGAAGCTTTCTTT.

V is TRBV6-1 and J is TRBJ2-2; 7 positions match TRBD1. CDR3 length: 15 residues. With V trimmed by 7 bases and J by 3 bases, 8 bases remained unmatched. Germline CDR1 is MNHNS and CDR2 is SASEGT. In DNA, the CDR3 is TGTGCCAGCAAAGAGCCCGGGACAGACACCGGGGAGCTGTTTTTT. Residues: CASKEPGTDTGELFF.

This clone is termed medium-sized (0.01 to 0.1%). The V and J genes are TRBV15 and TRBJ1-4, with 8 bases matching TRBD1. V lost 0 bases, J lost 6 bases, and 6 bases stayed unmatched. This CDR3 is 16 amino acids long. Germline V gene lookup returns CDR1 LNHNV and CDR2 YYDKDF (reference sequence). The CDR3 region has the DNA TGTGCCACCAGCAGAGATGGGCAGGGGGCGGATGAAAAACTGTTTTTT. Translation gives CATSRDGQGADEKLFF.

The rearrangement joins TRBV28 to TRBJ1-2; D not resolved. The germline gives CDR1 MDHEN, CDR2 SYDVKM. V gave up 8 bases and J gave up 8 bases, with 18 bases separating them. The length of the CDR3 is 13 residues. DNA of the CDR3: TGTGCCAGCGCTATTGGACCGGGAGAAGGCTACACCTTC. Translation: CASAIGPGEGYTF.